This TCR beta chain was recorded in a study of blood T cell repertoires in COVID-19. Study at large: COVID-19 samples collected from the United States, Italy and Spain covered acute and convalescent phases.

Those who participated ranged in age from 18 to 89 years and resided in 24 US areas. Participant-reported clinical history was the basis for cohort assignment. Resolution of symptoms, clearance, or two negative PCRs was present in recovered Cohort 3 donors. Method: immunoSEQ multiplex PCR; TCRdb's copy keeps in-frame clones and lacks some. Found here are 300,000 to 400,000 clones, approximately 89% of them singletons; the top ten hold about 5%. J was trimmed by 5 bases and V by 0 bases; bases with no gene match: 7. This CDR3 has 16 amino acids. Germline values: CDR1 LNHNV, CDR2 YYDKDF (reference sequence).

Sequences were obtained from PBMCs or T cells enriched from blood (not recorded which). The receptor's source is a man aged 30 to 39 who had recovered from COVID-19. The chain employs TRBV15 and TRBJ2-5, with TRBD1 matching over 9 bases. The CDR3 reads CATSRESGTGRETQYF. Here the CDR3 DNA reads TGTGCCACCAGCAGAGAGTCCGGGACAGGGCGGGAGACCCAGTACTTC. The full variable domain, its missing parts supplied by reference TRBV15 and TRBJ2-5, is DAMVIQNPRYQVTQFGKPVTLSCSQTLNHNVMYWYQQKSSQAPKLLFHYYDKDFNNEADTPDNFQSRRPNTSFCFLDIRSPGLGDTAMYLCATSRESGTGRETQYFGPGTRLLVL.